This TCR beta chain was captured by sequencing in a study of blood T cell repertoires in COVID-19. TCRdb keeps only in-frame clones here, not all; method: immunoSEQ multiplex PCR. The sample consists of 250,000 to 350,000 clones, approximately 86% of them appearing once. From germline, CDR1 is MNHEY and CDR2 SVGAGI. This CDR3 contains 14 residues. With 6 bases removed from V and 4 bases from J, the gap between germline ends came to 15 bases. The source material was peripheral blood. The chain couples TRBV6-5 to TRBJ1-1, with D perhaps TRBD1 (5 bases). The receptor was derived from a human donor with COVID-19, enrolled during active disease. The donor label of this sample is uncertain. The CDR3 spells CASRTGRGPTEAFF. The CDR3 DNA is TGTGCCAGCAGAACCGGGAGGGGTCCCACTGAAGCTTTCTTT.